The clone carrying this TCR beta chain was seen many times. What it binds is not known. The data belong to a study of blood T cells in healthy people across ages. Together with a sample-barcoded 5' primer, a J-beta primer mix was included in a second PCR lasting about 7 to 11 cycles. A tag from a template-switch adaptor with 12 random nucleotides marked each cDNA molecule. Every sample gave at least 2.5 million paired-end reads containing CDR3. Using its own MiXCR run on the 5' RACE reads, TCRdb lists one record per CDR3 protein. The table has 1.5 million to 2 million distinct CDR3 sequences, 30% to 35% seen once. CDR1 is SGHTA, CDR2 FQGTGA, per germline. Between the trimmed V and J ends, which lost 2 bases and 6 bases, there was a span of 8 bases. This CDR3 comprises 13 residues. Study outcomes and limitations: Percentage of naive T cells showed a strong correlation with TCR beta diversity.

V gene TRBV7-3 combines with J gene TRBJ2-1; no clear D. This clonotype was sampled from a woman in her 30s in good health. Sequences were obtained from blood. The CDR3 protein is CASSLWGSNEQFF. The CDR3 nucleotides read TGTGCCAGCAGCTTATGGGGATCCAATGAGCAGTTCTTC. Supplemented by reference TRBV7-3 and TRBJ2-1, the full variable domain reads GAGVSQTPSNKVTEKGKYVELRCDPISGHTALYWYRQSLGQGPEFLIYFQGTGAADDSGLPNDRFFAVRPEGSVSTLKIQRTERGDSAVYLCASSLWGSNEQFFGPGTRLTVL.